This T cell receptor beta chain is drawn from a study of blood T cell repertoires in COVID-19. Whole-study context: COVID-19 samples collected from the United States, Italy and Spain covered acute and convalescent phases.

Only in-frame clones appear in the TCRdb table, and some are missing; sequencing was by immunoSEQ multiplex PCR. Of about 110,000 clones in the sample, roughly 80% were seen once. The CDR3 extends over 13 amino acids. Trimming took off 5 bases at V and 3 bases at J, with 10 bases between the two ends. The chain recombines TRBV12-3 or TRBV12-4 with TRBJ1-2; D gene uncertain. Material for sequencing was peripheral blood. The receptor comes from a woman in her 70s with acute or convalescent COVID-19. The CDR3: CASSPQRYYGYTF. The CDR3 nucleotides read TGTGCCAGCAGTCCCCAGCGTTACTATGGCTACACCTTC.